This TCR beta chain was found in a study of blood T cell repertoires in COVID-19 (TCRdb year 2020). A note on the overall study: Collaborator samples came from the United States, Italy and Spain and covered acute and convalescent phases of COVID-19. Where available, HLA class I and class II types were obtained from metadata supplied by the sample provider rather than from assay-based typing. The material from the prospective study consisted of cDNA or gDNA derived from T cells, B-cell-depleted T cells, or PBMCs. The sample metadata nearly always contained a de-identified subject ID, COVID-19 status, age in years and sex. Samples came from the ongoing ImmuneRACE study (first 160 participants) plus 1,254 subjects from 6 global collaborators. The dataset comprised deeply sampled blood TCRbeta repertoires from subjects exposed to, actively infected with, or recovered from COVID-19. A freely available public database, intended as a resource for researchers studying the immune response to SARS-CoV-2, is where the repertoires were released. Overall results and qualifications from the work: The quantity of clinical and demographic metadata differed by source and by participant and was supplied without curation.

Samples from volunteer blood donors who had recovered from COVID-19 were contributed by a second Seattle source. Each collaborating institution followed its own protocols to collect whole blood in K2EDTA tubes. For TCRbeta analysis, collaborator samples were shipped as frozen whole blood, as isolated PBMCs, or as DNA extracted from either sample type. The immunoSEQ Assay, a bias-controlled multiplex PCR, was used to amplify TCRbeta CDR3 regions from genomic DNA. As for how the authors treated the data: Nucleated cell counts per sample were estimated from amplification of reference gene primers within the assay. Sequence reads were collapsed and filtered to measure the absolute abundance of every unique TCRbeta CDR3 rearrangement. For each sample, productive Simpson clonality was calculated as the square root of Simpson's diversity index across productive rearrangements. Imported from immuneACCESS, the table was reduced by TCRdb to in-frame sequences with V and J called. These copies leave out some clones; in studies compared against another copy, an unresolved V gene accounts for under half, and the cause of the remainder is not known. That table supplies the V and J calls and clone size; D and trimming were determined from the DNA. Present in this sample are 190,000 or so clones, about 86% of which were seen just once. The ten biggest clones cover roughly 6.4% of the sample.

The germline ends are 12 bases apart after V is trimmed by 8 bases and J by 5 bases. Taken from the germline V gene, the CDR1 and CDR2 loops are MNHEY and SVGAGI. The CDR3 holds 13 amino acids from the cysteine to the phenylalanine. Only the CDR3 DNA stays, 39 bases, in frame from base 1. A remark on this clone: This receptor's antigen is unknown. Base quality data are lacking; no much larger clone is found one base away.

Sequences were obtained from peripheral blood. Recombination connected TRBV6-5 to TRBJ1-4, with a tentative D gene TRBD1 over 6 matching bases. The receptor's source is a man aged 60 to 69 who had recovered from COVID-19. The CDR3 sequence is CASRGGLNEKLFF. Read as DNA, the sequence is TGTGCCAGCCGCGGGGGCCTGAATGAAAAACTGTTTTTT.